This T cell receptor beta chain was recorded in a study of T cell responses to AZD1222 COVID-19 vaccine. The CDR3 length is 14 residues. The V gene lost 3 bases and the J gene lost 4 bases, with 11 bases spanning the gap. Per germline, CDR1 LGHDT and CDR2 YNNKEL (reference sequence). Using immunoSEQ multiplex PCR, the repertoire was profiled, and TCRdb retains in-frame clones only, with some absent. Among about 83,000 clones, 75% to 95% were seen once, and the ten largest hold roughly 4.3%. This clonotype originated in an adult in good health. This sample comprised peripheral blood, obtained on day 0 of MenACWY control vaccination. The gene calls are TRBV3-1 (or the pseudogene TRBV3-2) and TRBJ2-3; D is perhaps TRBD2 (5 bases). CDR3 region: CASSQSQRADTQYF. In nucleotides, the CDR3 is TGTGCCAGCAGCCAGTCTCAGAGGGCAGATACGCAGTATTTT.